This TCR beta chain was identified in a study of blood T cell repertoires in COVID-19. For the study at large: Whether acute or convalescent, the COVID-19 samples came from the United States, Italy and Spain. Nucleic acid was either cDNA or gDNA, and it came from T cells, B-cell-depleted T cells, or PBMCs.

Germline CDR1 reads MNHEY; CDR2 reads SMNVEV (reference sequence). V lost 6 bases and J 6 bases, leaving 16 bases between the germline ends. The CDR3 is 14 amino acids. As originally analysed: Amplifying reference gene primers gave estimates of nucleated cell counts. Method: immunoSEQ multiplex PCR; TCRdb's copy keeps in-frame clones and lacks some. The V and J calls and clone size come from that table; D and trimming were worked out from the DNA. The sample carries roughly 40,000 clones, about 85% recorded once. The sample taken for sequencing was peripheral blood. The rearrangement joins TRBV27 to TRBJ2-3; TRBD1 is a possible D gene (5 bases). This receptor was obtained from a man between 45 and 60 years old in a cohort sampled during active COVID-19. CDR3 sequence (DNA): TGTGCCAGCAGATTGACAGTGGTGGGGGATACGCAGTATTTT. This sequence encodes CASRLTVVGDTQYF.